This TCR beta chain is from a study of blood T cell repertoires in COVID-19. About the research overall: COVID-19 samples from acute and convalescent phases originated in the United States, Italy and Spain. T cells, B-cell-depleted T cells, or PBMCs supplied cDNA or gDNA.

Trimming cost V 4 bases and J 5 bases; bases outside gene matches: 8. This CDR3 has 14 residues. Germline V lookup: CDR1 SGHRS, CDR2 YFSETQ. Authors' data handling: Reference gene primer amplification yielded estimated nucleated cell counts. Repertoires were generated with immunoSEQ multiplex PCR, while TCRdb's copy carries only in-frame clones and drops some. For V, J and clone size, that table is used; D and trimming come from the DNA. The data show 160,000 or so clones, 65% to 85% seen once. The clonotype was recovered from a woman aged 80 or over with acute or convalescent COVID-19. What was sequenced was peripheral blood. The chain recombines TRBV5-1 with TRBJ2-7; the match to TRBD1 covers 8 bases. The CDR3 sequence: CASSPQGADNEQYF. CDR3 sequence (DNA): TGCGCCAGCAGCCCGCAGGGGGCTGACAACGAGCAGTACTTC.